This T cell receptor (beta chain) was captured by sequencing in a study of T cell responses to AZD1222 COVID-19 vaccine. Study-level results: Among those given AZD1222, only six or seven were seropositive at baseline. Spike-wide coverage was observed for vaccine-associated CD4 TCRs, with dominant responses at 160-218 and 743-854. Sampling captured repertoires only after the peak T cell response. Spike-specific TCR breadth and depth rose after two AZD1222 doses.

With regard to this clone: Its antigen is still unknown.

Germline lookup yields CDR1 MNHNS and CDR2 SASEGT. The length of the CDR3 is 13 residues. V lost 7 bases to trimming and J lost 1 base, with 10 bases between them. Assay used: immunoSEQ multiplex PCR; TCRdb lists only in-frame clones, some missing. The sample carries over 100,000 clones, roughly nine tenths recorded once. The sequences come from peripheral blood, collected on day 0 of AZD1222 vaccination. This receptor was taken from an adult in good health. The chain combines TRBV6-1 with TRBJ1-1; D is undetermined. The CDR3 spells CASTIHENTEAFF. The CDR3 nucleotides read TGTGCCAGCACTATACATGAGAACACTGAAGCTTTCTTT.